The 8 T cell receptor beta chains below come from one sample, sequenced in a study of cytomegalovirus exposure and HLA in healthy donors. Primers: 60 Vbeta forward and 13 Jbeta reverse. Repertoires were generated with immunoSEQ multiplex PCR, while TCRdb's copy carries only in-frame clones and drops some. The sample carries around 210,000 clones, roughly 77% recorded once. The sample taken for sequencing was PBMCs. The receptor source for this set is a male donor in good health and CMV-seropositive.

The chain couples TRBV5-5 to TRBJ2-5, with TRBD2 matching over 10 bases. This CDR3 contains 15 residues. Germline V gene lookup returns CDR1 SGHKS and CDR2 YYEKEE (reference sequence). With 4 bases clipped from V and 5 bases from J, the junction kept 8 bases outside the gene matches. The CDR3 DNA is TGTGCCAGCAGCATTCAGAGCGGGGGGGCGGAGACCCAGTACTTC. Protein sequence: CASSIQSGGAETQYF.

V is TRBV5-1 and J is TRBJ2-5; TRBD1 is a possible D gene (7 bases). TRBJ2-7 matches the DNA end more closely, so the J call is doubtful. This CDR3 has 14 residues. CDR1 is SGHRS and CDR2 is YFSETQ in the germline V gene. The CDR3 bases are TGCGCCAGCAGCTTCAACAGGGGAGGTAACGAGCAGTACTTC. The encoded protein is CASSFNRGGNEQYF.

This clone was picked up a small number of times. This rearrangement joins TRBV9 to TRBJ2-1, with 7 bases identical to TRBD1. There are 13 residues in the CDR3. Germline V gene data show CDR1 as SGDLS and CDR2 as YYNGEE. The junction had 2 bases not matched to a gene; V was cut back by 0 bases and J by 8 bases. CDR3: CASSVGDSHEQFF. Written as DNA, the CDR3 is TGTGCCAGCAGCGTAGGGGACAGTCATGAGCAGTTCTTC. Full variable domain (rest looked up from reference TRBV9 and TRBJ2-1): DSGVTQTPKHLITATGQRVTLRCSPRSGDLSVYWYQQSLDQGLQFLIQYYNGEERAKGNILERFSAQQFPDLHSELNLSSLELGDSALYFCASSVGDSHEQFFGPGTRLTVL.

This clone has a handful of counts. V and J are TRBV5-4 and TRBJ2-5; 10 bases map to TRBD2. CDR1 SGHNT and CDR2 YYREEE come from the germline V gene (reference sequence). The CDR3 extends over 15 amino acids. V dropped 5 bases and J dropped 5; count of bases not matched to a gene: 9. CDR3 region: CASRGSGGARETQYF. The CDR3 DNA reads TGTGCCAGCAGGGGAAGCGGGGGGGCCCGGGAGACCCAGTACTTC.

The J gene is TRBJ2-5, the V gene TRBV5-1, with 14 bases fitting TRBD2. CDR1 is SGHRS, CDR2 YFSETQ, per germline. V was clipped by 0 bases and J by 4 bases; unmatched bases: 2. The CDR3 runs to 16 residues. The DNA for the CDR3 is TGCGCCAGCAGCTTGGCGGGGACTAGCGGGGGAGAGACCCAGTACTTC. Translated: CASSLAGTSGGETQYF.

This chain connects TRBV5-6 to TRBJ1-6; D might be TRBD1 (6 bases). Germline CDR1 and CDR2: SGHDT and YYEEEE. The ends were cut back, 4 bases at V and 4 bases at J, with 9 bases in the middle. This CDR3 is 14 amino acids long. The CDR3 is CASSGGQYNSPLHF. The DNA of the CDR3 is TGTGCCAGCAGCGGTGGACAGTATAATTCACCCCTCCACTTT.

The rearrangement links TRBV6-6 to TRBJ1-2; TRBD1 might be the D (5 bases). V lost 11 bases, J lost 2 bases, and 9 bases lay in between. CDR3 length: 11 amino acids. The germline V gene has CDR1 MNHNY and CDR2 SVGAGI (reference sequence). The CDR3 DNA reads TGTGCCTCCCGGGGGAACTATGGCTACACCTTC. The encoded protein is CASRGNYGYTF.

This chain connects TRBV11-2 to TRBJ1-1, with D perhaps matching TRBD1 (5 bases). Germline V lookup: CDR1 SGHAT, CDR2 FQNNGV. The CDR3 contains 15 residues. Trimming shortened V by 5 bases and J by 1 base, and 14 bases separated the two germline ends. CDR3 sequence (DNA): TGTGCCAGCAGCCCAGGTCAGGGCTGGAACACTGAAGCTTTCTTT. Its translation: CASSPGQGWNTEAFF.